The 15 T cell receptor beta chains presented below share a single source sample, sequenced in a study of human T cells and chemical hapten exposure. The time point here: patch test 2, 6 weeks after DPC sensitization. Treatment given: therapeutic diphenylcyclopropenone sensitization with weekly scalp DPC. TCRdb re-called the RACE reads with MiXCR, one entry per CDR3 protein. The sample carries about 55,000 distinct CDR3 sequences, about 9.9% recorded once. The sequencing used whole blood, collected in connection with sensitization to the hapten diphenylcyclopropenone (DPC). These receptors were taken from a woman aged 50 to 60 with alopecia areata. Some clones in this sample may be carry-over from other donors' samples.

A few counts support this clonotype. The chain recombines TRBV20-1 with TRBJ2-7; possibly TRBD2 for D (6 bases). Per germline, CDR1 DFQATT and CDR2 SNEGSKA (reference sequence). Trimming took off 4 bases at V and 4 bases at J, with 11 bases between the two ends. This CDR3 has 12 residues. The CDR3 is CSATGLAYEQYF. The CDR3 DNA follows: TGCAGTGCTACGGGACTGGCTTACGAGCAGTACTTC.

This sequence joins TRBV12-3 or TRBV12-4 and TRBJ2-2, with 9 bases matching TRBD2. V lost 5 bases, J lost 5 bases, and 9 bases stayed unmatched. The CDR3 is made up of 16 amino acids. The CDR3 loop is CASSPRASGATGELFF. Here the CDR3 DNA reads TGTGCCAGCAGTCCCAGGGCTAGCGGGGCGACCGGGGAGCTGTTTTTT.

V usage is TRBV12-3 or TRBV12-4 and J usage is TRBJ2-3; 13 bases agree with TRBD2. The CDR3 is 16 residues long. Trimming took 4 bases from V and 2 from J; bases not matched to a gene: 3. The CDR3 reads CASSWGLAGITDTQYF. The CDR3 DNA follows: TGTGCCAGCAGTTGGGGACTAGCGGGGATCACAGATACGCAGTATTTT.

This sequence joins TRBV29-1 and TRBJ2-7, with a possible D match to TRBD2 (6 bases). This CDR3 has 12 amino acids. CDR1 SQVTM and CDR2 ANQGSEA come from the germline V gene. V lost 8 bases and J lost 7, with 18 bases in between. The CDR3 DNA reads TGCAGCTCATGGACTATTTTGGGGGAGCAGTACTTC. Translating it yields CSSWTILGEQYF.

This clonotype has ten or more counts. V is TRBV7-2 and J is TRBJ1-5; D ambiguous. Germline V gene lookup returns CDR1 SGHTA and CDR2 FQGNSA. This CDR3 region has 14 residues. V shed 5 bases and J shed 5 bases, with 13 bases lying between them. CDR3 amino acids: CASSIWTGDQPQHF. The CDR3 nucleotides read TGTGCCAGCAGCATATGGACTGGGGATCAGCCCCAGCATTTT. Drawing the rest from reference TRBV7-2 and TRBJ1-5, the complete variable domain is GAGVSQSPSNKVTEKGKDVELRCDPISGHTALYWYRQSLGQGLEFLIYFQGNSAPDKSGLPSDRFSAERTGGSVSTLTIQRTQQEDSAVYLCASSIWTGDQPQHFGDGTRLSIL.

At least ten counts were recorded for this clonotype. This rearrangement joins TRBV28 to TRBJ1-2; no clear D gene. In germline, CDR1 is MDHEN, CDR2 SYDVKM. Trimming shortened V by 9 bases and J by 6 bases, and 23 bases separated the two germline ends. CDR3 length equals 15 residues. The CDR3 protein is CASWTDLITDDGYTF. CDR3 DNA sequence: TGTGCCAGTTGGACGGATTTGATAACAGATGATGGCTACACCTTC.

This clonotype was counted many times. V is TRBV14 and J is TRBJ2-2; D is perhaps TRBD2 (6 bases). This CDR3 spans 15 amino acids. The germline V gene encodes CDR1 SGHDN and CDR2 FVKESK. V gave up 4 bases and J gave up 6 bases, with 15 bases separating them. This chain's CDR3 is CASSPTSGAAGELFF. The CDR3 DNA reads TGTGCCAGCAGCCCGACTAGTGGGGCGGCCGGGGAGCTGTTTTTT.

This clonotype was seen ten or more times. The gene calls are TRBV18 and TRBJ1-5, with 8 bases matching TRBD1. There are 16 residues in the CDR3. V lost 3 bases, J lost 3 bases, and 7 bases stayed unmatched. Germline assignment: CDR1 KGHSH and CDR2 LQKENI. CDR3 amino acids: CASSPQADRVNQPQHF. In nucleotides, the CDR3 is TGTGCCAGCTCACCGCAGGCGGACAGGGTCAATCAGCCCCAGCATTTT. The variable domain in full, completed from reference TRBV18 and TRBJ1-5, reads NAGVMQNPRHLVRRRGQEARLRCSPMKGHSHVYWYRQLPEEGLKFMVYLQKENIIDESGMPKERFSAEFPKEGPSILRIQQVVRGDSAAYFCASSPQADRVNQPQHFGDGTRLSIL.

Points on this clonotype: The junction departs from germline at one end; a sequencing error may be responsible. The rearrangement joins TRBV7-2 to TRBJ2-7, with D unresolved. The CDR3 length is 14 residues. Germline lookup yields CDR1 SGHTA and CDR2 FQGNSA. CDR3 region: CVSSEVTAGYEQYF. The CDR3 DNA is TGTGTCAGCAGCGAGGTGACTGCTGGCTACGAGCAGTACTTC.

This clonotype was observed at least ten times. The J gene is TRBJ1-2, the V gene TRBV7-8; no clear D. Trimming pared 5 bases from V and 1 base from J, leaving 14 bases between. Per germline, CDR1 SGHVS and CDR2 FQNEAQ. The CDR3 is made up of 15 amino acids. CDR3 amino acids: CASSPIEIDNYGYTF. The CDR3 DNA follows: TGTGCCAGCAGCCCAATCGAGATCGATAACTATGGCTACACCTTC. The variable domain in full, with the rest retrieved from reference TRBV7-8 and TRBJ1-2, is GAGVSQSPRYKVAKRGQDVALRCDPISGHVSLFWYQQALGQGPEFLTYFQNEAQLDKSGLPSDRFFAERPEGSVSTLKIQRTQQEDSAVYLCASSPIEIDNYGYTFGSGTRLTVV.

For the CDR3, the DNA is TGCAGTGCTAGACCAGGGGATCAGCCCCAGCATTTT. Its translation: CSARPGDQPQHF. V usage is TRBV20-1 and J usage is TRBJ1-5, with D maybe TRBD1 (6 bases). The V end was cut by 2 bases, the J end by 5 bases, with 7 bases between. The CDR3 length is 12 residues. CDR1 is DFQATT and CDR2 is SNEGSKA in the germline V gene (reference sequence).

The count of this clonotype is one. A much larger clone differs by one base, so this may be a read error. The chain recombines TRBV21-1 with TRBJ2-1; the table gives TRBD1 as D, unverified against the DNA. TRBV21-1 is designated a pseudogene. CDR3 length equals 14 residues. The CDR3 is CASSRGTYSNEQFF. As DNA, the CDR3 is TGTGCCAGCAGCAGGGGGACATATAGCAATGAGCAGTTCTTC.

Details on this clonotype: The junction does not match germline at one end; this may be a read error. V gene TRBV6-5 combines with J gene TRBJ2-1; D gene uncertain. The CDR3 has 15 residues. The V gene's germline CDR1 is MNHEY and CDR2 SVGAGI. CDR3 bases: TGTGCCAGCAGGCCCGAGCTGCGCTCCTACTATGAGCAGTTCTTC. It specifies CASRPELRSYYEQFF.

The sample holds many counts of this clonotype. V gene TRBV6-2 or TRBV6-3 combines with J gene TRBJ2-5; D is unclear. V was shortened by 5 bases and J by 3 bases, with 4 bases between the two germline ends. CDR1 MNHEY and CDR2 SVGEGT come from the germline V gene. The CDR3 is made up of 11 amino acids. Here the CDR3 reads CASSPKETQYF. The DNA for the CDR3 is TGTGCCAGCAGTCCTAAAGAGACCCAGTACTTC.

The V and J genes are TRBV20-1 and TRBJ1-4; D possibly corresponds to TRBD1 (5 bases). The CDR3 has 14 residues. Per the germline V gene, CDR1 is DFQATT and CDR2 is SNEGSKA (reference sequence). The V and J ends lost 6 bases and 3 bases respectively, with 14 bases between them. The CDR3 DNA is TGCAGTGCCCGTCCGGGCAGGGCTAATGAAAAACTGTTTTTT. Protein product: CSARPGRANEKLFF.